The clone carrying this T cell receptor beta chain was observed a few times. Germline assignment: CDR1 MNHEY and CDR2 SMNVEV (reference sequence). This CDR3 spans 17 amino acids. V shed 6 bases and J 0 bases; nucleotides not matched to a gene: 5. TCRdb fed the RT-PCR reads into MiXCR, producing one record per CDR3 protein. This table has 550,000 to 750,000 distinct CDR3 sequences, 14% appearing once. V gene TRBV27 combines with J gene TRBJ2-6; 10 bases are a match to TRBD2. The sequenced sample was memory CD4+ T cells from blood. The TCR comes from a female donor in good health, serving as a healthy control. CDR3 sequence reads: CASRLLAGTSGANVLTF. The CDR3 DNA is TGTGCCAGCAGATTACTAGCGGGGACCTCTGGGGCCAACGTCCTGACTTTC. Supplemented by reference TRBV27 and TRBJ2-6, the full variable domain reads EAQVTQNPRYLITVTGKKLTVTCSQNMNHEYMSWYRQDPGLGLRQIYYSMNVEVTDKGDVPEGYKVSRKEKRNFPLILESPSPNQTSLYFCASRLLAGTSGANVLTFGAGSRLTVL.